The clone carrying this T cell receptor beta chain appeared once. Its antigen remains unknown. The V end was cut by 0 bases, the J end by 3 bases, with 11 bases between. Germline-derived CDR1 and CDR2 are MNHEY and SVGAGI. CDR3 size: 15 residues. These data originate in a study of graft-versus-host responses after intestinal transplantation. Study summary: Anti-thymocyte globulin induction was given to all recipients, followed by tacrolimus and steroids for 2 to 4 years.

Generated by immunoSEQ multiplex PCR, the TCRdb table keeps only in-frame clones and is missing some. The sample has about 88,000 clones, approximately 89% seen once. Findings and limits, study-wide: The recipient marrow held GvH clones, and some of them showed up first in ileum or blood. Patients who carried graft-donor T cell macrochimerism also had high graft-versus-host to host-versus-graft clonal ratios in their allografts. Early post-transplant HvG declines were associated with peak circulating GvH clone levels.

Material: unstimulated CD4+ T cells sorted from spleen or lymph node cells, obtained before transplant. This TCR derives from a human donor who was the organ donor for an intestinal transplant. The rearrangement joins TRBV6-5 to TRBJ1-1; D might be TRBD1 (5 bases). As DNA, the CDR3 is TGTGCCAGCAGTTACTCGTGGGGGGACGACACTGAAGCTTTCTTT. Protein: CASSYSWGDDTEAFF.